This T cell receptor beta chain was profiled in a study of cytomegalovirus exposure and HLA in healthy donors. The V and J ends lost 8 bases and 9 bases, in that order; junction bases with no gene match: 7. The CDR3 extends over 13 amino acids. CDR1 is SGHNT, CDR2 YENEEA, per germline. General study results and limits: Some TCR beta chains (about 170 of them) were listed as cytomegalovirus-associated. Several of the most significant clusters appeared linked to common viral pathogens, based on a later analysis. V- and J-gene trimming of TCR beta was linked (in a later analysis) to a missense DCLRE1C variant.

A word on this clone: Its antigen is undetermined.

Vbeta (60) and Jbeta (13) primers were used in the PCR. Libraries were prepared by immunoSEQ multiplex PCR; TCRdb keeps only in-frame clonotypes and omits some of them. This table has approximately 140,000 clones, about two thirds appearing once. This chain connects TRBV11-3 to TRBJ2-1; 10 positions agree with TRBD1. This sequence was found in a woman in her sixties in good health and CMV-seropositive. Input material: PBMCs. The CDR3 nucleotides are TGTGCCAGCTCGGGACAGGGGTATTCTGAGCAGTTCTTC. Protein product: CASSGQGYSEQFF.